The 20 T cell receptor beta chains below come from one sample, sequenced in a study of beta chain features in type 1 diabetes. Expressed TCRB transcripts were sequenced because the entire RNA isolate underwent reverse transcription. Clones were sequenced by immunoSEQ multiplex PCR, and TCRdb holds only the in-frame ones, with some missing. Of 400,000 to 600,000 clones in the sample, approximately 31% were seen once. Specimen: naive CD4+ T cells from blood. All receptors come from a man aged 18 to 29 in good health.

The chain has TRBV5-4 and TRBJ1-2; 8 bases map to TRBD1. The ends lost 2 bases at V and 8 bases at J; junction bases unmatched: 8. Germline values: CDR1 SGHNT, CDR2 YYREEE (reference sequence). The CDR3 totals 14 residues. The CDR3 DNA is TGTGCCAGCAGCTTAAGACAGGGGATAGCGGGCTACACCTTC. It specifies CASSLRQGIAGYTF.

CDR3 in amino acids: CASRLLQGATYEQYF. The CDR3 coding sequence is TGTGCCAGCAGGCTCCTCCAGGGGGCTACCTACGAGCAGTACTTC. The chain links TRBV28 to TRBJ2-7, with 8 bases identical to TRBD1. CDR3 length equals 15 residues. Looked up from germline, CDR1 is MDHEN and CDR2 is SYDVKM. V was clipped by 6 bases and J by 2 bases; unmatched bases: 9.

This chain links TRBV5-4 with TRBJ2-7; 9 bases align to TRBD1. The CDR3 is 15 amino acids. Germline lookup yields CDR1 SGHNT and CDR2 YYREEE (reference sequence). V trimming: 4 bases; J trimming: 2 bases; junction bases outside the gene matches: 7. CDR3 sequence (DNA): TGTGCCAGCAGCCCGAGCCGGGACAGGGCCTACGAGCAGTACTTC. Translation: CASSPSRDRAYEQYF. Full variable domain (remainder filled in from reference TRBV5-4 and TRBJ2-7): ETGVTQSPTHLIKTRGQQVTLRCSSQSGHNTVSWYQQALGQGPQFIFQYYREEENGRGNFPPRFSGLQFPNYSSELNVNALELDDSALYLCASSPSRDRAYEQYFGPGTRLTVT.

This clone was seen a few times. The chain's CDR3 is CASSLGEGDGYTF. CDR3 nucleotide sequence: TGTGCCAGCAGCCTCGGGGAGGGCGATGGCTACACCTTC. The chain combines TRBV7-2 with TRBJ1-2; D gene ambiguous. The V end was cut by 5 bases, the J end by 6 bases, with 13 bases between. The CDR3 spans 13 residues. CDR1 is SGHTA, CDR2 FQGNSA, per germline.

This clone has only a few counts. V is TRBV28 and J is TRBJ1-2; D gene ambiguous. Trimming cost V 5 bases and J 2 bases, with 9 bases left between them. The CDR3 has 13 amino acids. Germline values: CDR1 MDHEN, CDR2 SYDVKM. The CDR3 loop reads CASSLTFNYGYTF. In DNA form, the CDR3 reads TGTGCCAGCAGTCTCACATTCAACTATGGCTACACCTTC.

The chain uses TRBV4-3 and TRBJ2-3, with 9 bases fitting TRBD2. V lost 6 bases to trimming and J lost 4 bases; unmatched junction nucleotides: 5. The length of the CDR3 is 14 residues. CDR1 and CDR2 from the germline V gene are LGHNA and YSLEER. In DNA form, the CDR3 reads TGCGCCAGCAGGCATAGCGGGAGAGCAGATACGCAGTATTTT. Encoded protein: CASRHSGRADTQYF.

In this sample, this clone turned up a few times. The chain recombines TRBV6-1 with TRBJ2-3, with D possibly matching TRBD2 (6 bases). Trimming removed 0 bases from V and 4 bases from J, with 11 bases in between. CDR1 is MNHNS, CDR2 SASEGT, per germline. The CDR3 spans 15 residues. CDR3 amino acids: CASSEAAGWADTQYF. CDR3 nucleotides: TGTGCCAGCAGTGAAGCTGCGGGGTGGGCAGATACGCAGTATTTT.

V usage is TRBV6-6 and J usage is TRBJ2-7; TRBD1 agrees at 10 bases. This CDR3 is 14 amino acids long. Germline V lookup: CDR1 MNHNY, CDR2 SVGAGI (reference sequence). Trimming removed 2 bases from V and 5 bases from J; junction bases left unmatched: 3. The CDR3 reads CASSYGTGVDEQYF. Written as DNA, the CDR3 is TGTGCCAGCAGTTACGGGACAGGGGTCGACGAGCAGTACTTC.

As for this clone: Other DNA sequences from this sample encode an identical CDR3 as well. The genes are TRBV5-1 and TRBJ2-5; D unclear. V was clipped by 3 bases and J by 4 bases, with 4 bases between them. This CDR3 comprises 11 residues. Germline CDR1 SGHRS, CDR2 YFSETQ. This CDR3 is CASSSGETQYF. The CDR3 DNA reads TGCGCCAGCAGCTCCGGAGAGACCCAGTACTTC.

V gene TRBV7-2 combines with J gene TRBJ1-4; D is undetermined. The length of the CDR3 is 15 residues. CDR1 is SGHTA and CDR2 is FQGNSA in the germline V gene. Trimming took 5 bases from V and 5 from J, leaving 15 bases between them. CDR3 amino acids: CASSLQTGINEKLFF. The CDR3 nucleotides read TGTGCCAGCAGCCTACAGACCGGAATAAATGAAAAACTGTTTTTT.

This clone has more than one count but fewer than ten. CDR3 residues: CAWSAGTSGRANEQFF. The CDR3 coding sequence is TGTGCCTGGAGTGCGGGAACTAGCGGGAGGGCCAATGAGCAGTTCTTC. V gene TRBV30 combines with J gene TRBJ2-1, with TRBD2 matching 13 bases. V lost 1 base, J lost 6 bases, and 6 bases stayed unmatched. Germline V CDR1 and CDR2: GTSNPN, SVGIG (reference sequence). The CDR3 has 16 residues.

This clone has a handful of counts. The V gene is TRBV4-3, the J gene TRBJ2-7; 7 bases fit TRBD2. CDR1 and CDR2 (germline): LGHNA, YSLEER. Trimming at V came to 4 bases and at J to 3 bases, leaving 12 bases not matched to a gene. The CDR3 length is 16 residues. DNA for the CDR3: TGCGCCAGCAGCCCCGGGGCGGGAGAATCCCACTACGAGCAGTACTTC. Amino acid sequence: CASSPGAGESHYEQYF.

In its sample, this clone was seen a few times. The gene calls are TRBV30 and TRBJ1-5; possibly TRBD1 for D (5 bases). The CDR3 is 13 amino acids. Trimming stripped 0 bases from V and 7 bases from J, with 10 bases between. Germline V gene sequence: CDR1 GTSNPN, CDR2 SVGIG (reference sequence). CDR3 protein: CAWSVQQGQPQHF. The CDR3 coding sequence is TGTGCCTGGAGTGTACAGCAGGGACAGCCCCAGCATTTT.

V usage is TRBV7-9 and J usage is TRBJ2-2, with D maybe TRBD1 (6 bases). The V gene lost 6 bases and the J gene lost 1 base, with 9 bases spanning the gap. The length of the CDR3 is 14 residues. Per the germline V gene, CDR1 is SEHNR and CDR2 is FQNEAQ (reference sequence). CDR3 DNA sequence: TGTGCCAGCAGAGTACAGGGGAACACCGGGGAGCTGTTTTTT. It yields the protein CASRVQGNTGELFF.

This clone was seen a few times. The genes are TRBV30 and TRBJ1-4; 8 nucleotides match TRBD1. This CDR3 region has 15 residues. Germline V CDR1 and CDR2: GTSNPN, SVGIG (reference sequence). V lost 0 bases and J lost 10; bases outside the gene matches: 10. Here the CDR3 DNA reads TGTGCCTGGAGTGTGGAGGCCGGACAGGGTGGAAAACTGTTTTTT. This encodes CAWSVEAGQGGKLFF.

The sample holds a few counts of this clone. V and J are TRBV30 and TRBJ2-3; 10 nucleotides agree with TRBD2. The CDR3 runs 14 residues. Germline values: CDR1 GTSNPN, CDR2 SVGIG (reference sequence). V lost 6 bases, J lost 6 bases, and 9 bases stayed unmatched. The CDR3 reads CACASGRAGDTQYF. The CDR3 bases are TGTGCCTGCGCAAGCGGGAGGGCTGGGGATACGCAGTATTTT. Using reference TRBV30 and TRBJ2-3 for the parts outside the CDR3, the full variable domain is SQTIHQWPATLVQPVGSPLSLECTVEGTSNPNLYWYRQAAGRGLQLLFYSVGIGQISSEVPQNLSASRPQDRQFILSSKKLLLSDSGFYLCACASGRAGDTQYFGPGTRLTVL.

V usage is TRBV7-2 and J usage is TRBJ2-1; D not certain. There are 13 residues in the CDR3. V was trimmed by 5 bases and J by 9 bases, leaving 14 bases between them. The germline V gene has CDR1 SGHTA and CDR2 FQGNSA. The CDR3 loop is CASSTGVNGEQFF. CDR3 nucleotide sequence: TGTGCCAGCAGCACGGGCGTCAACGGTGAGCAGTTCTTC.

This clone occurred a few times. V usage is TRBV29-1 and J usage is TRBJ2-1; D gene ambiguous. V lost 7 bases and J 8 bases, leaving 21 bases between the germline ends. Germline assignment: CDR1 SQVTM and CDR2 ANQGSEA. The CDR3 runs to 14 residues. The CDR3 protein is CSAEVGPYDHEQFF. The CDR3 DNA reads TGCAGCGCCGAAGTCGGCCCCTACGACCATGAGCAGTTCTTC.

As concerns this clone: Other DNA variants within this sample encode the same CDR3. The V and J genes are TRBV5-1 and TRBJ2-7; D remains unclear. Germline assignment: CDR1 SGHRS and CDR2 YFSETQ. The CDR3 is 14 amino acids. V was clipped by 0 bases and J by 0 bases, with 7 bases between them. As DNA, the CDR3 is TGCGCCAGCAGCTTGGTAGCCGGCTCCTACGAGCAGTACTTC. As protein: CASSLVAGSYEQYF.

The chain employs TRBV18 and TRBJ2-7; no firm D call. From germline, CDR1 is KGHSH and CDR2 LQKENI. The CDR3 runs 12 residues. Deletions cut 6 bases from V and 6 bases from J, with 12 bases between. The CDR3 is CASSPGDGEQYF. The DNA of the CDR3 is TGTGCCAGCTCCCCGGGTGATGGCGAGCAGTACTTC.